A few counts support the clone carrying this T cell receptor beta chain. This entry is derived from a study of T cell responses to AZD1222 COVID-19 vaccine. Here immunoSEQ multiplex PCR was the method, and the copy in TCRdb shows in-frame clones only, minus some. The table lists roughly 120,000 clones, roughly nine tenths of them singletons, with roughly 1.5% in the top ten. The specimen was peripheral blood, collected on day 0 of AZD1222 vaccination. The TCR was taken from an adult in good health.

CDR3 in amino acids: CALDRVYEQYF. CDR3 nucleotide sequence: TGTGCCCTAGACAGAGTCTACGAGCAGTACTTC. The chain links TRBV21-1 to TRBJ2-7; the table names TRBD1, a call not compared with the DNA. TRBV21-1 is assigned pseudogene status. The CDR3 length is 11 residues.